Reported below is one T cell receptor (beta chain). The data are from a study of blood T cells in healthy people across ages. CDR1 is SGDLS, CDR2 YYNGEE, per germline. There are 14 residues in the CDR3. V was trimmed by 4 bases and J by 6 bases, leaving 16 bases between them. Together with a sample-barcoded 5' primer, a J-beta primer mix was included in a second PCR lasting about 7 to 11 cycles. Each of the cDNA molecules was tagged by a template-switch adaptor with 12 random nucleotides. TCRdb processed the 5' RACE reads anew with MiXCR; each CDR3 protein has one entry. The sample holds 1 million to 1.2 million distinct CDR3 sequences; roughly two fifths are singletons and the top ten take 10% to 15%.

This TCR derives from a man between 18 and 35 years old in good health. The rearrangement joins TRBV9 to TRBJ1-2; perhaps TRBD1 as D (5 bases). Sequencing was carried out using blood. DNA for the CDR3: TGTGCCAGCAGCACTGCCGGGGGGTACGATGGCTACACCTTC. This translates into CASSTAGGYDGYTF.